This T cell receptor beta chain originates from a study of vaccination and CD4 T cells after COVID-19. The CDR3 loop spans 14 amino acids. In germline, CDR1 is MNHNS, CDR2 SASEGT. The junction had 7 bases not matched to a gene; V was cut back by 8 bases and J by 4 bases. Noted treatment: approximately nine-day PBMC culture with coronavirus spike peptide pools or control peptides (ViraFEST assay). Comment on this clonotype: Its antigen is as yet unknown.

An Oncomine TCR Beta short-read assay was used to sequence the DNA from cultured CD4+ T cells. TCRdb re-derived calls from the PCR reads in MiXCR, one entry per CDR3 protein. This table has about 12,000 distinct CDR3 sequences, under 55% appearing once. The rearrangement links TRBV6-1 to TRBJ1-3, with 8 bases aligning to TRBD1. This receptor was taken from a human donor who had recovered from COVID-19. Sequenced input: CD4+ T cells from blood, cultured in vitro. CDR3 loop: CASSQGQGGNTIYF. The DNA of the CDR3 is TGTGCCAGCTCCCAAGGACAGGGAGGAAACACCATATATTTT.